This record concerns one T cell receptor (beta chain) sequence. Its antigen is not known. Per the germline V gene, CDR1 is MNHEY and CDR2 is SMNVEV (reference sequence). This CDR3 has 14 amino acids. V shed 7 bases and J shed 10 bases, with 17 bases lying between them. Treatment indicated: oral pan-JAK inhibitor, 5-10 mg twice daily. The data were obtained in a study of CD8+ T cells in alopecia areata. After isolation, RNA underwent reverse transcription to generate cDNA as the sequencing template. Sequencing used immunoSEQ multiplex PCR; TCRdb keeps in-frame clones, though not all of them. The sample includes 150,000 to 200,000 clones, 50% to 75% of them seen just once. Overall study findings and caveats: Tofacitinib significantly decreased scalp clonality and expanded CD8+ clones among top 100. TCR sharing across patients was less clear than in mice, possibly HLA-related.

The chain has TRBV27 and TRBJ1-6; no definite D call. The source was CD4+ T cells sorted from blood, collected at approximately week 60, from a patient treated with tofacitinib. This TCR was sampled from a human donor with alopecia areata. The CDR3 nucleotides read TGTGCCAGCAAAGAAACAGCCAGAGGATCACCCCTCCACTTT. This sequence encodes CASKETARGSPLHF.